Here is one T cell receptor (beta chain) with its context. Antigen unknown. Random hexamers were used to reverse transcribe the RNA input (about 0.45 to 1 ug). Amplification of TCR beta CDR3 spanned 54 Vbeta and 13 Jbeta via immunoSEQ multiplex PCR. One entry per CDR3 protein results from TCRdb running MiXCR on the immunoSEQ multiplex PCR reads. The sample lists 200,000 or so distinct CDR3 sequences, 90% to 95% occurring once. CD8+ and CD4+ T cells taken from blood had their TCR beta sequenced. TEMRA cells were FACS-enriched, and CD8+ and CD4+ T cells were isolated negatively. The CDR3 has 17 residues. Trimming took 0 bases from V and 0 from J; bases not matched to a gene: 2. CDR1 is SGHRS and CDR2 is YFSETQ in the germline V gene. The sample is drawn from a study of CD8 T cells in Susac syndrome. Study results and caveats: The relatively small number of individuals in the TCR sequencing and HLA analysis was acknowledged by the study.

This chain uses TRBV5-1 with TRBJ1-6; 8 nucleotides align to TRBD1. Source material: CD4+ T cells from PBMCs. The sequence derives from a human donor with multiple sclerosis. The CDR3: CASSLGTGTSYNSPLHF. CDR3 sequence (DNA): TGCGCCAGCAGCTTGGGGACAGGGACCTCCTATAATTCACCCCTCCACTTT.